This is a list of T cell receptor beta chains from one sample in a study of shared clonotypes between healthy human individuals. Method: immunoSEQ multiplex PCR; TCRdb's copy keeps in-frame clones and lacks some. The table includes about 1.5 million clones, 95% to 99% detected once. Material for sequencing was naive CD4+ T cells sorted from blood. The source of these receptors is a man between 25 and 39 years old in good health. CDR3s include the opening cysteine and the closing phenylalanine or tryptophan. Fields, in order: CDR3 protein, CDR3 DNA, clone size, V gene, J gene, CDR3 length, D gene. A D gene is named only where the DNA matches it firmly. Size tells how often a clone was seen (once, few, many) or the class of an expanded clone, and some rows leave it out.

CDR3 protein: CASSSLTGAQETQYF
CDR3 DNA: TGCGCCAGCAGCTCTTTGACAGGGGCCCAAGAGACCCAGTACTTC
clone size: -
V gene: TRBV5-1
J gene: TRBJ2-5
CDR3 length: 15
D gene: TRBD1

CDR3 protein: CSVGSTSGRVAEQFF
CDR3 DNA: TGCAGCGTTGGATCGACTAGCGGGAGGGTAGCTGAGCAGTTCTTC
clone size: -
V gene: TRBV29-1
J gene: TRBJ2-1
CDR3 length: 15
D gene: TRBD2

CDR3 protein: CATSREGYGYTF
CDR3 DNA: TGTGCCACCAGCAGAGAGGGCTATGGCTACACCTTC
clone size: -
V gene: TRBV15
J gene: TRBJ1-2
CDR3 length: 12
D gene: -

CDR3 protein: CASSVIWEKLFF
CDR3 DNA: TGTGCCAGCAGTGTTATATGGGAAAAACTGTTTTTT
clone size: -
V gene: TRBV2
J gene: TRBJ1-4
CDR3 length: 12
D gene: -

CDR3 protein: CASSLWTTTNEKLFF
CDR3 DNA: TGTGCCAGCAGCTTATGGACAACAACTAATGAAAAACTGTTTTTT
clone size: -
V gene: TRBV5-5
J gene: TRBJ1-4
CDR3 length: 15
D gene: -

CDR3 protein: CASSWGGAYNEQFF
CDR3 DNA: TGTGCCAGCAGTTGGGGGGGCGCCTACAATGAGCAGTTCTTC
clone size: -
V gene: TRBV28
J gene: TRBJ2-1
CDR3 length: 14
D gene: -

CDR3 protein: CASSYLGTGISEQYF
CDR3 DNA: TGTGCCAGCAGTTATTTGGGGACAGGGATCTCCGAGCAGTACTTC
clone size: -
V gene: TRBV6-5
J gene: TRBJ2-7
CDR3 length: 15
D gene: TRBD1

CDR3 protein: CASSSGLRGTSGREQYF
CDR3 DNA: TGTGCCAGTAGTTCCGGTCTTCGGGGGACTAGCGGGAGGGAGCAGTACTTC
clone size: -
V gene: TRBV19
J gene: TRBJ2-7
CDR3 length: 17
D gene: TRBD2

CDR3 protein: CASSAPIYYGYTF
CDR3 DNA: TGTGCCAGCAGCGCTCCTATCTACTATGGCTACACCTTC
clone size: once
V gene: TRBV28
J gene: TRBJ1-2
CDR3 length: 13
D gene: -

CDR3 protein: CAWSPASGELFF
CDR3 DNA: TGTGCCTGGAGTCCCGCTTCCGGGGAGCTGTTTTTT
clone size: -
V gene: TRBV30
J gene: TRBJ2-2
CDR3 length: 12
D gene: -

CDR3 protein: CASSLGDLSGANVLTF
CDR3 DNA: TGCGCCAGCAGCCTAGGAGACTTATCTGGGGCCAACGTCCTGACTTTC
clone size: -
V gene: TRBV5-1
J gene: TRBJ2-6
CDR3 length: 16
D gene: -

CDR3 protein: CANPGGGTSGGRDYNEQFF
CDR3 DNA: TGTGCCAATCCGGGCGGAGGGACTAGCGGGGGTAGGGACTACAATGAGCAGTTCTTC
clone size: -
V gene: TRBV9
J gene: TRBJ2-1
CDR3 length: 19
D gene: TRBD2

CDR3 protein: CASSPGQTDTQYF
CDR3 DNA: TGTGCCAGCTCACCCGGACAGACAGATACGCAGTATTTT
clone size: -
V gene: TRBV18
J gene: TRBJ2-3
CDR3 length: 13
D gene: -

CDR3 protein: CASRSGTARTNEKLFF
CDR3 DNA: TGTGCCAGCAGATCCGGGACAGCTCGAACTAATGAAAAACTGTTTTTT
clone size: -
V gene: TRBV11-2
J gene: TRBJ1-4
CDR3 length: 16
D gene: TRBD1

CDR3 protein: CASSLKLSGTGLTDEQFF
CDR3 DNA: TGTGCCAGCTCACTCAAATTATCCGGGACAGGGTTGACCGATGAGCAGTTCTTC
clone size: -
V gene: TRBV18
J gene: TRBJ2-1
CDR3 length: 18
D gene: TRBD1

CDR3 protein: CASSIGTASSYEQYF
CDR3 DNA: TGTGCCAGTAGTATAGGGACAGCCAGCTCCTACGAGCAGTACTTC
clone size: -
V gene: TRBV19
J gene: TRBJ2-7
CDR3 length: 15
D gene: -

CDR3 protein: CASRQGTGVGNTIYF
CDR3 DNA: TGTGCCAGCAGGCAGGGGACAGGGGTAGGAAACACCATATATTTT
clone size: -
V gene: TRBV7-8
J gene: TRBJ1-3
CDR3 length: 15
D gene: TRBD1

CDR3 protein: CASSPVAGILIPYEQYF
CDR3 DNA: TGTGCCAGCAGCCCGGTAGCGGGGATACTAATTCCCTACGAGCAGTACTTC
clone size: -
V gene: TRBV28
J gene: TRBJ2-7
CDR3 length: 17
D gene: TRBD2

CDR3 protein: CASKGSGVGLAGDYNEQFF
CDR3 DNA: TGCGCCAGCAAGGGTTCAGGCGTAGGACTAGCGGGAGACTACAATGAGCAGTTCTTC
clone size: -
V gene: TRBV4-3
J gene: TRBJ2-1
CDR3 length: 19
D gene: TRBD2

CDR3 protein: CASSPTGPWDTGELFF
CDR3 DNA: TGTGCCAGCTCACCCACGGGACCCTGGGACACCGGGGAGCTGTTTTTT
clone size: -
V gene: TRBV18
J gene: TRBJ2-2
CDR3 length: 16
D gene: -

CDR3 protein: CASSVGRGVVVDTQYF
CDR3 DNA: TGTGCCAGCAGCGTAGGGCGGGGAGTGGTCGTAGATACGCAGTATTTT
clone size: -
V gene: TRBV9
J gene: TRBJ2-3
CDR3 length: 16
D gene: -

CDR3 protein: CANGQGNTGELFF
CDR3 DNA: TGTGCCAACGGACAGGGGAACACCGGGGAGCTGTTTTTT
clone size: -
V gene: TRBV6-1
J gene: TRBJ2-2
CDR3 length: 13
D gene: TRBD1

CDR3 protein: CASSVERGRGSGELFF
CDR3 DNA: TGTGCCAGCAGCGTAGAGCGAGGGCGGGGGTCCGGGGAGCTGTTTTTT
clone size: -
V gene: TRBV9
J gene: TRBJ2-2
CDR3 length: 16
D gene: TRBD2

CDR3 protein: CASSMLGQTTTDTQYF
CDR3 DNA: TGTGCCAGTAGTATGCTGGGACAGACTACCACAGATACGCAGTATTTT
clone size: once
V gene: TRBV19
J gene: TRBJ2-3
CDR3 length: 16
D gene: TRBD1

CDR3 protein: CASRQPAEGNTEAFF
CDR3 DNA: TGTGCCAGCCGACAACCGGCGGAGGGCAACACTGAAGCTTTCTTT
clone size: -
V gene: TRBV28
J gene: TRBJ1-1
CDR3 length: 15
D gene: -

CDR3 protein: CASRKQGGGYTF
CDR3 DNA: TGTGCCAGCAGGAAACAGGGCGGGGGCTACACCTTC
clone size: -
V gene: TRBV6-5
J gene: TRBJ1-2
CDR3 length: 12
D gene: -